The 16 T cell receptor beta chains below were found in one sample sequenced in a study of CD8 T cells in ankylosing spondylitis. From the 5' RACE reads, TCRdb called clonotypes with MiXCR, one entry per CDR3 protein. The sample records roughly 120,000 distinct CDR3 sequences, about an eighth being singletons. Sequences were obtained from blood, either unsorted or a sorted T cell fraction (not recorded which). Receptor source: a female donor with ankylosing spondylitis or in good health (not recorded which).

This clonotype was seen ten or more times. The genes are TRBV5-1 and TRBJ2-2, with D perhaps TRBD1 or TRBD2 (5 bases each). CDR3 length: 15 residues. V shed 5 bases and J shed 1 base, with 12 bases lying between them. From germline, CDR1 is SGHRS and CDR2 YFSETQ. The CDR3 loop is CASRQDWKNTGELFF. In nucleotides, the CDR3 is TGCGCCAGCAGACAGGACTGGAAGAACACCGGGGAGCTGTTTTTT.

The rearrangement uses TRBV24-1 and TRBJ2-3, with 7 bases fitting TRBD1. Per the germline V gene, CDR1 is KGHDR and CDR2 is SFDVKD. V dropped 5 bases and J dropped 4; count of bases not matched to a gene: 8. This CDR3 has 15 residues. The DNA for the CDR3 is TGTGCCACCAGTGCCCTAGGACAGGACCCAGATACGCAGTATTTT. Its protein is CATSALGQDPDTQYF.

About this clonotype: Given a much more abundant clone one base away, this may be a read error. The chain links TRBV9 to TRBJ2-2, with D perhaps TRBD2 (6 bases). Germline CDR1 reads SGDLS; CDR2 reads YYNGEE. The CDR3 is 17 residues long. CDR3 sequence: CASSVRPAGSYTGEPFF. CDR3 in DNA: TGTGCCAGCAGCGTTCGCCCCGCGGGGTCGTACACCGGGGAGCCGTTTTTT.

This clonotype was counted between two and nine times. The chain is built from TRBV5-1 and TRBJ2-1; D not certain. Germline CDR1 reads SGHRS; CDR2 reads YFSETQ. V lost 2 bases to trimming and J lost 6 bases, with 9 bases between them. The CDR3 has 13 amino acids. CDR3 bases: TGCGCCAGCAGCTTTACTACCCTCAATGAGCAGTTCTTC. Translated: CASSFTTLNEQFF.

This clonotype turned up a few times. The chain recombines TRBV3-1 with TRBJ1-2; weak D call: TRBD1 (5 bases). CDR1 and CDR2 from the germline V gene are LGHDT and YNNKEL (reference sequence). The CDR3 is 15 residues long. Deletions cut 3 bases from V and 4 bases from J, with 15 bases between. CDR3 region: CASSHAKGGVYGYTF. The CDR3 nucleotides are TGTGCCAGCAGCCATGCCAAAGGAGGGGTCTATGGCTACACCTTC.

The sample holds a few counts of this clonotype. This chain links TRBV10-3 with TRBJ2-7, with 10 bases matching TRBD2. The CDR3 extends over 14 amino acids. CDR1 and CDR2 (germline): ENHRY, SYGVKD. The CDR3 is CAPRRAGGQYEQYF. In nucleotides, the CDR3 is TGTGCTCCCCGAAGAGCGGGAGGGCAATACGAGCAGTACTTC.

This clonotype was seen more than once but under ten times. The V gene is TRBV29-1, the J gene TRBJ1-1, with 8 positions matching TRBD1. CDR1 is SQVTM and CDR2 is ANQGSEA in the germline V gene. This CDR3 contains 13 residues. V dropped 7 bases and J dropped 3; count of bases not matched to a gene: 7. CDR3 bases: TGCAGCGGCAGGGGGCAGAGGGACACTGAAGCTTTCTTT. Its translation is CSGRGQRDTEAFF.

This chain uses TRBV7-2 with TRBJ2-1; D possibly matches TRBD1 or TRBD2 (5 bases each). Germline values: CDR1 SGHTA, CDR2 FQGNSA. This CDR3 comprises 17 residues. The V gene lost 1 base and the J gene lost 7 bases, with 20 bases spanning the gap. The CDR3 DNA follows: TGTGCCAGCAGCTTAGGGGGGAGCAGGGATCATAGGAATGAGCAGTTCTTC. As protein: CASSLGGSRDHRNEQFF.

This chain links TRBV27 with TRBJ2-1; TRBD2 agrees at 9 bases. The CDR3 is made up of 16 amino acids. The junction had 9 bases not matched to a gene; V was cut back by 5 bases and J by 4 bases. Germline V gene sequence: CDR1 MNHEY, CDR2 SMNVEV (reference sequence). The CDR3 coding sequence is TGTGCCAGCAGTCTCAACGGCGGGGGGGCATACAATGAGCAGTTCTTC. Translating gives CASSLNGGGAYNEQFF.

This clonotype was counted a few times. CDR3 loop: CSARVLGAFSYEQYF. DNA of the CDR3: TGCAGTGCTAGAGTTCTGGGGGCCTTCTCCTACGAGCAGTACTTC. This chain links TRBV20-1 with TRBJ2-7, with D perhaps matching TRBD1 (6 bases). V gave up 1 base and J gave up 0 bases, with 13 bases separating them. Germline-derived CDR1 and CDR2 are DFQATT and SNEGSKA (reference sequence). This CDR3 is built from 15 residues.

The V gene is TRBV7-3, the J gene TRBJ2-1, with no clear D. CDR1 and CDR2 (germline): SGHTA, FQGTGA. This CDR3 has 15 residues. V was trimmed by 2 bases and J by 0 bases, leaving 8 bases between them. The CDR3 loop is CASSLGSASYNEQFF. CDR3 in DNA: TGTGCCAGCAGCTTAGGGTCGGCCTCCTACAATGAGCAGTTCTTC.

This clonotype turned up a few times. The V gene is TRBV19, the J gene TRBJ2-3; possibly TRBD2 for D (6 bases). Per the germline V gene, CDR1 is LNHDA and CDR2 is SQIVND (reference sequence). This CDR3 is 14 amino acids long. Deletions cut 5 bases from V and 5 bases from J, with 14 bases between. CDR3 bases: TGTGCCAGTAGTTCCCAGGGTAGCGGAGATACGCAGTATTTT. This codes for CASSSQGSGDTQYF.

The chain combines TRBV29-1 with TRBJ2-3; TRBD2 matches at 9 bases. V trimming: 6 bases; J trimming: 6 bases; junction bases outside the gene matches: 7. Germline values: CDR1 SQVTM, CDR2 ANQGSEA. CDR3 length equals 13 residues. CDR3 coding DNA: TGCAGCGTCCCGGGACTAGCTCTGGATACGCAGTATTTT. It yields the protein CSVPGLALDTQYF.

This clonotype was observed many times. The chain is built from TRBV25-1 and TRBJ1-1; D not certain. Trimming removed 4 bases at V and 1 base at J, with 10 bases between. CDR1 and CDR2 from the germline V gene are MGHDK and SYGVNS. The CDR3 length is 14 residues. The CDR3 here is CASSGGFRNTEAFF. DNA of the CDR3: TGTGCCAGCAGTGGGGGATTTAGGAACACTGAAGCTTTCTTT.

This clonotype was recorded at least ten times. V gene TRBV10-3 combines with J gene TRBJ2-3, with D possibly matching TRBD1 (5 bases). The germline gives CDR1 ENHRY, CDR2 SYGVKD. The CDR3 covers 15 residues. V dropped 4 bases and J dropped 3 bases, with 14 bases sitting between them. Here the CDR3 reads CAISVGDLTTDTQYF. CDR3 in DNA: TGTGCCATCAGTGTAGGGGATCTAACTACAGATACGCAGTATTTT.

In its sample, this clonotype was seen many times. V usage is TRBV28 and J usage is TRBJ2-2, with D perhaps TRBD1 or TRBD2 (5 bases each). The germline V gene encodes CDR1 MDHEN and CDR2 SYDVKM. This CDR3 comprises 13 residues. V was clipped by 6 bases and J by 6 bases, with 11 bases between them. The CDR3 sequence: CASRGPNAGELFF. The CDR3 bases are TGTGCCAGCAGGGGACCCAACGCCGGGGAGCTGTTTTTT.